The rows below give T cell receptor beta chains drawn from one sample of a study of tumor-infiltrating lymphocytes in primary liver carcinoma. TCRdb recomputed calls from the multiplex PCR reads with MiXCR, one row per CDR3 protein. The repertoire holds approximately 40,000 distinct CDR3 sequences, with roughly 69% as singletons. The specimen was liver tumor tissue from sampling region 4. The receptors here all came from a man aged 40-50 years with primary liver carcinoma and hepatitis B virus infection. The CDR3 runs from the conserved cysteine through the conserved F or W. Fields, in order: V gene, CDR3 length, J gene, clone size, D gene, CDR3 DNA, CDR3 protein. A D gene is named only where the DNA matches it firmly. Some rows mark clone size as missing; the rest say once, few, many or name a class of expanded clone.

TRBV6-1,18,TRBJ2-5,NA,NA,TGTACCAGCAGTGAAAATTTAATGGGGGCGGCCGCTGGAGAGACCCAGTACTTC,CTSSENLMGAAAGETQYF
TRBV7-2,15,TRBJ2-7,many,TRBD2,TGTGCCAGCAGCCCCCGCGGCGGGAGGTTCAACGAGCAGTACTTC,CASSPRGGRFNEQYF
TRBV6-6,15,TRBJ1-5,few,NA,TGTGCCTGCAGTCAAGGGACTTATAGCAATCAGCCCCAGCATTTT,CACSQGTYSNQPQHF
TRBV28,16,TRBJ2-7,NA,TRBD2,TGTGCCAGCAGTATCGGGGAGAGCGGGAAATATTACGAGCAGTACTTC,CASSIGESGKYYEQYF
TRBV28,14,TRBJ1-1,NA,NA,TGTGCCAGCGGTACCCTCCAGGATATCACTGAAGCTCTCTTT,CASGTLQDITEALF
TRBV6-6,15,TRBJ2-7,NA,NA,TGTGCCAAGATCGGATACAGAGATTACTCCTACGAGCAGTACTTC,CAKIGYRDYSYEQYF
TRBV4-1,15,TRBJ2-5,NA,NA,TGCGCCAGCAGCCACGCGGGACGGACCCATGTGACCCAGTACTTC,CASSHAGRTHVTQYF
TRBV6-5,19,TRBJ2-6,NA,TRBD2,TGTGCCAGTAGTTCGTCCGGGACTAGCGGGTGTTCTGGGGCCGACGTCCTGACTTTC,CASSSSGTSGCSGADVLTF
TRBV5-1,14,TRBJ2-7,few,NA,TGTGCCAGCAGCCAGGGACGGGGGCATGACGAGCAATACTTC,CASSQGRGHDEQYF
TRBV11-2,15,TRBJ1-4,NA,TRBD1,TGTGCCAGCAGCTTAGACCCGACAGGGATTGAAAAACTGTTTTTT,CASSLDPTGIEKLFF
TRBV7-9,16,TRBJ2-5,once,NA,TGTGCCAGCAGCCCCATGGGGGGAGGCTACGAAGAAACCCAGTACTTC,CASSPMGGGYEETQYF
TRBV6-2/TRBV6-3,15,TRBJ2-1,few,TRBD2,TGTGCCAGTGGTCGGGGGGAGGCGGATACCAATGAGCAGTTCTTC,CASGRGEADTNEQFF
TRBV20-1,16,TRBJ2-1,many,TRBD2,TGCAGTGCCCTGGGGGAGGGGATAGCGGGAGTTAGTGAGCAGTTCTTC,CSALGEGIAGVSEQFF
TRBV10-2,14,TRBJ1-2,NA,NA,TGTGCCAGCAGTGAACCGGGGGCAAACTATGGCTTCACCTTC,CASSEPGANYGFTF
TRBV28,17,TRBJ2-3,NA,TRBD2,TGTGCCAGCAGTTCCGGGACTAGCGGGATGTATTCAGATACGCAATATTTT,CASSSGTSGMYSDTQYF
TRBV10-3,15,TRBJ2-1,once,TRBD2,TGTGCCACCACTGCGTCTAGCGGGAGGGCCGGGGAGCAGTTCTTC,CATTASSGRAGEQFF